The 14 T cell receptor beta chains in this list originate from one sample, sequenced in a study of blood T cell repertoires in COVID-19. Clones were sequenced by immunoSEQ multiplex PCR, and TCRdb holds only the in-frame ones, with some missing. The sample has tens of thousands of clones, approximately 81% seen once; the top ten hold 16%. The source material was peripheral blood. The receptors were sampled from a man between 60 and 70 years old with COVID-19, enrolled during active disease.

This clone appeared a few times. The V call is TRBV5-1, the J call TRBJ1-2; D unclear. V dropped 0 bases and J dropped 3 bases, with 12 bases sitting between them. The CDR3 spans 15 residues. CDR1 is SGHRS and CDR2 is YFSETQ in the germline V gene. CDR3 coding DNA: TGCGCCAGCAGCTTGGTAAAGGGAGGGCACTATGGCTACACCTTC. Its protein product is CASSLVKGGHYGYTF. Full variable domain (outside the CDR3, taken from reference TRBV5-1 and TRBJ1-2): KAGVTQTPRYLIKTRGQQVTLSCSPISGHRSVSWYQQTPGQGLQFLFEYFSETQRNKGNFPGRFSGRQFSNSRSEMNVSTLELGDSALYLCASSLVKGGHYGYTFGSGTRLTVV.

The DNA of the CDR3 is TGCGCCAGCAGCCACGGACAGGGGTCTGAAAAACTGTTTTTT. Protein product: CASSHGQGSEKLFF. This chain uses TRBV4-1 with TRBJ1-4; the match to TRBD1 covers 9 bases. The CDR3 is 14 residues long. From germline, CDR1 is MGHRA and CDR2 YSYEKL. With 3 bases clipped from V and 7 bases from J, the junction kept 3 bases outside the gene matches.

This chain joins TRBV7-2 and TRBJ2-7, with 9 bases matching TRBD2. The CDR3 is 14 residues long. V lost 5 bases, J lost 3 bases, and 5 bases stayed unmatched. Germline CDR1 is SGHTA and CDR2 is FQGNSA. CDR3 DNA: TGTGCCAGCAGCACCAGACTAGCGGTCTACGAGCAGTACTTC. As protein: CASSTRLAVYEQYF.

The rearrangement joins TRBV29-1 to TRBJ2-3; 14 bases are a match to TRBD2. Germline assignment: CDR1 SQVTM and CDR2 ANQGSEA. The CDR3 is 17 residues long. Germline trimming cut 4 bases from V and 1 base from J; bases unmatched to any gene: 7. Here the CDR3 DNA reads TGCAGCGTTGGGCTTGGGGGACTAGCGGGAGGCACAGATACGCAGTATTTT. This codes for CSVGLGGLAGGTDTQYF.

The chain couples TRBV7-9 to TRBJ1-5, with 7 bases matching TRBD1. This CDR3 is 18 amino acids long. The germline V gene has CDR1 SEHNR and CDR2 FQNEAQ (reference sequence). V shed 1 base, J shed 1 base, and the junction held 10 bases outside the gene matches. The CDR3 reads CASSLGQGFMGSNQPQHF. CDR3 nucleotides: TGTGCCAGCAGCTTAGGACAGGGTTTCATGGGCAGCAATCAGCCCCAGCATTTT.

J is TRBJ2-3 and V is TRBV19, with unresolved D. The CDR3 consists of 16 residues. The ends were cut back, 7 bases at V and 3 bases at J, with 20 bases in the middle. CDR1 is LNHDA and CDR2 is SQIVND in the germline V gene (reference sequence). In DNA, the CDR3 is TGTGCCAGTACCACTCTATCGCGAGGAGCAACAGATACGCAGTATTTT. Residues: CASTTLSRGATDTQYF. Together with reference TRBV19 and TRBJ2-3, the CDR3 gives the full variable domain: DGGITQSPKYLFRKEGQNVTLSCEQNLNHDAMYWYRQDPGQGLRLIYYSQIVNDFQKGDIAEGYSVSREKKESFPLTVTSAQKNPTAFYLCASTTLSRGATDTQYFGPGTRLTVL.

DNA of the CDR3: TGCGCCAGCAGCCCTCTCCCGGACAGGGGCAGGAACACTGAAGCTTTCTTT. This sequence encodes CASSPLPDRGRNTEAFF. The chain employs TRBV5-1 and TRBJ1-1; 9 nucleotides agree with TRBD1. From germline, CDR1 is SGHRS and CDR2 YFSETQ. The CDR3 length is 17 residues. Unmatched junction bases numbered 11, after V lost 4 bases and J lost 1 base. The full variable domain, its missing parts supplied by reference TRBV5-1 and TRBJ1-1, is KAGVTQTPRYLIKTRGQQVTLSCSPISGHRSVSWYQQTPGQGLQFLFEYFSETQRNKGNFPGRFSGRQFSNSRSEMNVSTLELGDSALYLCASSPLPDRGRNTEAFFGQGTRLTVV.

V gene TRBV10-3 combines with J gene TRBJ1-1, with D possibly TRBD1 on 6 matching bases. CDR3 length equals 13 residues. Germline CDR1 ENHRY, CDR2 SYGVKD. V lost 6 bases and J 3 bases, leaving 11 bases between the germline ends. The CDR3 DNA is TGTGCCATCAGGAGAGGGGGGGACACTGAAGCTTTCTTT. Translation: CAIRRGGDTEAFF.

The rearrangement uses TRBV6-5 and TRBJ1-3; TRBD1 might be the D (5 bases). V lost 0 bases and J 4 bases, leaving 13 bases between the germline ends. There are 16 residues in the CDR3. The germline V gene has CDR1 MNHEY and CDR2 SVGAGI. In nucleotides, the CDR3 is TGTGCCAGCAGTTACTCGGTCCAGGGCGGCGGAAACACCATATATTTT. This gives the protein CASSYSVQGGGNTIYF.

This clone was seen just once. The CDR3 nucleotides are TGTGCCAGCAGTTCGACAGGGGCGGAGGGAAACACCATATATTTT. Residues: CASSSTGAEGNTIYF. V and J are TRBV6-5 and TRBJ1-3, with TRBD1 identical over 8 bases. The J segment lost 4 bases and the V segment lost 4 bases, leaving 6 bases of the junction unmatched. CDR1 is MNHEY, CDR2 SVGAGI, per germline. This CDR3 is 15 amino acids long.

This rearrangement joins TRBV28 to TRBJ1-2, with TRBD1 as a possible D gene (5 bases). Trimming took 9 bases from V and 10 from J, leaving 21 bases between them. Germline V gene data show CDR1 as MDHEN and CDR2 as SYDVKM. The CDR3 runs 13 residues. The CDR3 loop is CARTTEQKLFYTF. CDR3 nucleotide sequence: TGTGCCAGGACGACAGAACAAAAATTATTCTACACCTTC.

This rearrangement joins TRBV5-1 to TRBJ1-3; the D gene is possibly TRBD1 (6 bases). The CDR3 is 13 residues long. V lost 4 bases to trimming and J lost 4 bases, with 9 bases between them. The V gene's germline CDR1 is SGHRS and CDR2 YFSETQ. The CDR3 nucleotides read TGCGCCAGCAGCCCAGGGGTCGGAAACACCATATATTTT. The encoded protein is CASSPGVGNTIYF.

V gene TRBV19 combines with J gene TRBJ1-1; 9 bases fit TRBD1. The CDR3 covers 14 residues. CDR1 LNHDA and CDR2 SQIVND come from the germline V gene (reference sequence). Germline trimming cut 5 bases from V and 3 bases from J; bases unmatched to any gene: 4. CDR3 sequence reads: CASSSDRGDTEAFF. The DNA of the CDR3 is TGTGCCAGTAGTTCGGACAGGGGTGACACTGAAGCTTTCTTT.

This chain joins TRBV30 and TRBJ2-1; 8 bases are a match to TRBD1. The CDR3 spans 14 residues. V lost 2 bases and J lost 7; bases outside the gene matches: 7. Germline V gene data show CDR1 as GTSNPN and CDR2 as SVGIG (reference sequence). The CDR3 sequence: CAWSLRGLGNEQFF. CDR3 bases: TGTGCCTGGAGTCTCAGGGGGCTAGGAAATGAGCAGTTCTTC.